This T cell receptor (beta chain) was identified in a study of blood T cells in healthy people across ages. The table lists this clonotype with many counts. Through a sample-barcoded 5' primer and a J-beta primer mix, a second PCR was run for roughly 6 to 12 cycles. MiXCR was run by TCRdb on the 5' RACE reads, yielding one entry per CDR3 protein. The sample gives approximately 960,000 distinct CDR3 sequences, 25% to 30% of which show up once; roughly a tenth is in the top ten. These data were also filed under a second study, of T cells of mothers and their children.

Sequenced material: blood. The sequence was collected from a woman between 40 and 55 years old in good health.

CDR3 in amino acids: CASSGGDERETQYF. Here the CDR3 DNA reads TGCGCCAGCAGCGGGGGGGATGAGAGGGAGACCCAGTACTTC. The genes are TRBV5-1 and TRBJ2-5; 7 nucleotides agree with TRBD2. Germline CDR1 reads SGHRS; CDR2 reads YFSETQ. V lost 4 bases to trimming and J lost 5 bases; unmatched junction nucleotides: 8. The CDR3 covers 14 residues. The full variable domain, in which reference TRBV5-1 and TRBJ2-5 provide the parts outside the CDR3, is KAGVTQTPRYLIKTRGQQVTLSCSPISGHRSVSWYQQTPGQGLQFLFEYFSETQRNKGNFPGRFSGRQFSNSRSEMNVSTLELGDSALYLCASSGGDERETQYFGPGTRLLVL.